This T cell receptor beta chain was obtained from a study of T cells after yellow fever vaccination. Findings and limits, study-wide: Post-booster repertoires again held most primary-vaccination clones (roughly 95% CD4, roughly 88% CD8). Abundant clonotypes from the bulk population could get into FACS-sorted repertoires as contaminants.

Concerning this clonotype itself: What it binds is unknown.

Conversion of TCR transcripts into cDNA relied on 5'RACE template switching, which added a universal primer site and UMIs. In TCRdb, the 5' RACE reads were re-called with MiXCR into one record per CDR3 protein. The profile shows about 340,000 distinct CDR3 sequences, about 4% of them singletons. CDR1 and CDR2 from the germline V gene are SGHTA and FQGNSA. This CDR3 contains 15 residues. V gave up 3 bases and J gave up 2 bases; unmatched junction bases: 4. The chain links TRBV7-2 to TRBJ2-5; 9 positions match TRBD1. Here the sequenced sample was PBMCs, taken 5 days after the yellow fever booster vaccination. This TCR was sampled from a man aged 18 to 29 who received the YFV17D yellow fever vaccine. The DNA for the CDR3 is TGTGCCAGCAGCTTGTGGGGGACAGGGCAAGAGACCCAGTACTTC. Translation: CASSLWGTGQETQYF. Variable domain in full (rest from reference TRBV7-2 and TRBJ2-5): GAGVSQSPSNKVTEKGKDVELRCDPISGHTALYWYRQSLGQGLEFLIYFQGNSAPDKSGLPSDRFSAERTGGSVSTLTIQRTQQEDSAVYLCASSLWGTGQETQYFGPGTRLLVL.